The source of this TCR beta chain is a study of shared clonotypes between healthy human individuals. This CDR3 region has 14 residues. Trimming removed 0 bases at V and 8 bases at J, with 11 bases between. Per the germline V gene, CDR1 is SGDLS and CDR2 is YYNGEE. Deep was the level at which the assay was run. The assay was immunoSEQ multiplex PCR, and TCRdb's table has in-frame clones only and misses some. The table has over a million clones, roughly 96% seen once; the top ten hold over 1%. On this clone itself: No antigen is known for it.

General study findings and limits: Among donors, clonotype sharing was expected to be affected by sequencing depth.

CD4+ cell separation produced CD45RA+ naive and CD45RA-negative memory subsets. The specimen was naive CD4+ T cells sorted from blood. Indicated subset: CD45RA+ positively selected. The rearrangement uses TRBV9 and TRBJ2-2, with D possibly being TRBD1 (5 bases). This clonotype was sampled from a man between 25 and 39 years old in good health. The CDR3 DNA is TGTGCCAGCAGCGTAGAAAGCCACAGGGGGGAGCTGTTTTTT. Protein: CASSVESHRGELFF.